The sequence of this T cell receptor beta chain was determined in a study of T cell responses to AZD1222 COVID-19 vaccine. Germline CDR1 and CDR2: LNHNV and YYDKDF (reference sequence). The CDR3 sequence is 13 residues long. Trimming pared 3 bases from V and 2 bases from J, leaving 8 bases between. This clone has just a few counts. Using immunoSEQ multiplex PCR, the repertoire was profiled, and TCRdb retains in-frame clones only, with some absent. The sample consists of under 130,000 clones, roughly 82% of them appearing once. The specimen comprised peripheral blood, sampled on day 0 of AZD1222 vaccination. This sequence originates from an adult in good health. The chain is built from TRBV15 and TRBJ2-7; D is unresolved. The chain's CDR3 is CATSRQLTYEQYF. In DNA form, the CDR3 reads TGTGCCACCAGCAGGCAACTGACCTACGAGCAGTACTTC.